Sequencing of this T cell receptor (beta chain) was carried out in a study of radiation and T cells in renal cell carcinoma (dated by TCRdb to 2020 to 2021). For context, the study as a whole: The samples were obtained from a clinical trial, where primary renal cell carcinomas were treated with 15 Gy stereotactic body radiation therapy and then removed by nephrectomy 4 weeks afterward. In total, 50 or so samples, comprising approximately 25 tumors and some 27 peripheral blood samples, were subjected to TCR beta sequencing. A total of 3.5 million to 4.5 million unique CDR3 nucleotide sequences, encoding 2,500,000 or so unique CDR3 amino acid sequences, were found across all 55 or so samples. Broader findings and caveats from the paper: Because the trial had a single-armed design, the trial could not examine how radiation dose or scheduling affected the TCR repertoire. Because pretreatment tumor biopsies were not available, the study could not determine whether clonotypes were already present within the tumor at baseline. Changes in the blood repertoire were not tracked past 4 weeks after treatment. Top tumor clonotypes rose in blood from baseline to 2 weeks post-radiation, then contracted by 4 weeks, suggesting transient expansion of tumor-resident clones.

From the cysteine through the phenylalanine, the CDR3 covers 14 amino acids. Only the CDR3 DNA stays, 42 bases, in frame from base 1. The CDR1 and CDR2 encoded by the germline V gene are SGHDN and FVKESK. V is shortened by 0 bases, J by 12 bases, and the region joining them spans 18 bases. In light of the paper, this sample's time point label describes: baseline pretreatment blood. The treatment or condition label on this specimen signifies: 15 Gy SBRT to primary tumor, nephrectomy 4 weeks later. To track tumor-enriched clonotypes, serial peripheral blood was sampled from radiation-treated patients at baseline and at 2 weeks and 4 weeks after SBRT. Renal cell carcinoma with clear cell pathology was present in all patients. Genomic DNA for TCR sequencing was prepared using the QIAamp DNA Blood Mini Kit (Qiagen). Samples were included in the analyses only if all quality control checks were passed. As to this clone: Its antigen is currently not known. No clone much larger than this one lies a single base away; base qualities are absent.

TCR beta libraries were generated from genomic DNA with the immunoSEQ kit, following the manufacturer's recommendations. Library preparation used a first multiplex PCR with proprietary primers, then a second PCR adding unique barcodes, with bead cleanups after each round. Each sample batch included a kit-provided positive control reaction and a negative control reaction. The final libraries underwent checking on an Agilent 4200 TapeStation D1000 ScreenTape, volumetric pooling, and quantification by qPCR. Sequencing was performed on an Illumina NextSeq500 with a MidOutput 150-cycle cartridge, and 156 Read1 and 15 Index1 cycles were run with kit custom primers. The pooled library was loaded at 0.75 to 1 pM with a roughly 22% PhiX control spike-in. The paper's processing steps were these. Vendor-processed data were analyzed in R, with a clonotype defined as all T cells sharing the same CDR3 nucleotide sequence. In the clone abundance analyses, frequencies in each sample were normalized to that sample's 10,000 most abundant clones. Public T cell clones, averaging fewer than five per sample, were removed before analysis. A difference in abundance of at least 32-fold between compartments was used to define tumor-enriched and baseline blood-enriched clonotypes. A beta-binomial differential abundance model was used to identify clonotypes that were expanded or contracted between blood time points. Tumor-blood repertoire similarity was measured with the Baroni-Urbani and Buser coefficient, and group comparisons used two-tailed Wilcoxon tests in R. As stored in TCRdb, this immuneACCESS dataset retains in-frame rearrangements with V and J assigned. A fraction of the clones does not appear; measured against another copy, unresolved V genes explain less than half of the discrepancy, and the remainder lacks a known reason. D and trimming come from the DNA, and the V and J calls and clone size come from that table. For this sample the table gives some 100,000 clones, of which 82% were detected only once. Of the sample, roughly 6.1% falls within the top ten clones.

Specimen: blood, collected from a patient whose treatment included radiotherapy and nephrectomy. The sequence is built from TRBV14 and TRBJ2-7, and perhaps TRBD2 as D gene, on 5 matching bases. The receptor was derived from a man aged 55-75 years with renal cell carcinoma. The CDR3 loop reads CASSQDVLARIPYF. The DNA sequence is as follows: TGTGCCAGCAGCCAAGATGTCCTAGCTCGTATTCCGTACTTC.